The clone carrying this TCR beta chain is a singleton in its sample. Its specificity is not known. The sample originates from a study of cytomegalovirus exposure and HLA in healthy donors. Study-wide background: Within the Caucasian-associated ancestry cluster were roughly 82% of the 350 to 400 genotyped donors. Whole-study results and caveats: Per a prior analysis, the majority of TCR beta V segments were productive roughly 90% or roughly 30% of the time. In vitro work confirmed that a few CMV-associated chains recognize CMV antigens.

Each donor was nominally healthy when sampled (though unrecorded immune exposures were likely). The primer mix had 60 Vbeta and 13 Jbeta primers. Measured with immunoSEQ multiplex PCR; TCRdb has only the in-frame clones, and not every one. The table shows about 100,000 clones, with 75% to 85% occurring only once. Germline values: CDR1 SGHNT, CDR2 YENEEA. This CDR3 contains 17 residues. V was cut by 0 bases and J by 3 bases, with 15 bases left in between. This TCR derives from a woman aged 45-65 years in good health and CMV-seropositive. The sequencing sample was made of PBMCs. The chain has TRBV11-3 and TRBJ2-1; maybe TRBD2 (6 bases). CDR3 sequence reads: CASSLDSIGSDYNEQFF. CDR3 nucleotides: TGTGCCAGCAGCTTAGACAGTATCGGGAGTGACTACAATGAGCAGTTCTTC.